This T cell receptor beta chain was sequenced in a study of PD-1 blockade in classical Hodgkin lymphoma. Overall study: A 3 mg/kg intravenous dose of nivolumab was received by patients every 2 weeks.

As to time point: cycle 4 day 1 (C4D1), after more than 5 weeks of nivolumab. Brentuximab vedotin exposure varied among the patients, all of whom had relapsed after autologous stem cell transplantation. Produced via immunoSEQ multiplex PCR; TCRdb's table is partial and in-frame only. The sample has about 33,000 clones, less than 75% seen once. The V end lost 2 bases, the J end lost 2 bases, and 4 bases lay between the germline ends. The germline V gene has CDR1 MNHEY and CDR2 SMNVEV (reference sequence). The CDR3 is made up of 14 amino acids. Study-level results: Reports indicated that newly diagnosed patients had lower baseline TCR diversity than healthy donors did.

About this clone: The antigen is unknown.

This sequence joins TRBV27 and TRBJ1-6; no reliable D call. This material consisted of peripheral blood mononuclear cells (PBMCs), taken before the fourth cycle of nivolumab. This sequence was found in a human donor with classical Hodgkin lymphoma. The CDR3 loop is CASSLRTYNSPLHF. For the CDR3, the DNA is TGTGCCAGCAGTTTACGGACCTATAATTCACCCCTCCACTTT.